This TCR beta chain was captured in a study of blood T cells in healthy people across ages. The CDR3 spans 18 residues. The J segment lost 0 bases and the V segment lost 5 bases, leaving 10 bases of the junction unmatched. The germline gives CDR1 SEHNR, CDR2 FQNEAQ (reference sequence). The authors ran a second PCR of 7 to 11 cycles using a sample-barcoded 5' primer and a J-beta primer mix. TCRdb used MiXCR to reprocess the 5' RACE reads, holding one entry per CDR3 protein. The data contain hundreds of thousands of distinct CDR3 sequences, 55% to 75% of them singletons. This clonotype was seen a few times. Per sample, no less than 5 micrograms of total RNA were extracted.

The V and J genes are TRBV7-9 and TRBJ2-6; 7 bases map to TRBD1. Specimen: blood. The source is a man aged 25-45 years in good health. Written as DNA, the CDR3 is TGTGCCAGCAGCCAGGGACAGTGGTCCGTCTCTGGGGCCAACGTCCTGACTTTC. Amino acid sequence: CASSQGQWSVSGANVLTF. The variable domain in full, with the rest retrieved from reference TRBV7-9 and TRBJ2-6, is DTGVSQNPRHKITKRGQNVTFRCDPISEHNRLYWYRQTLGQGPEFLTYFQNEAQLEKSRLLSDRFSAERPKGSFSTLEIQRTEQGDSAMYLCASSQGQWSVSGANVLTFGAGSRLTVL.